This T cell receptor beta chain was retrieved from a study of neurological immune-mediated disorders. General study findings and limits: Association with the multiple sclerosis repertoire cluster was not found for any clinical or MRI feature.

This clonotype appeared many times. The target antigen is unknown. MiXCR, run by TCRdb on the 5' RACE reads, gives a single entry per CDR3 protein. Among approximately 50,000 distinct CDR3 sequences listed, around 4% were seen once. The specimen sequenced was PBMCs. The sequence came from a man in his sixties with multiple sclerosis.

The CDR3 loop is CASSDGENSPLHF. CDR3 nucleotide sequence: TGTGCCAGCAGTGACGGAGAAAATTCACCCCTCCACTTT. The chain combines TRBV7-9 with TRBJ1-6; D is undetermined. Looked up from germline, CDR1 is SEHNR and CDR2 is FQNEAQ (reference sequence). The CDR3 extends over 13 amino acids. The germline V and J ends were trimmed by 6 bases and 7 bases, with 10 bases remaining between them.